Each of the 21 T cell receptor beta chains below was sequenced from the same sample in a study of Ad26.COV2.S vaccination and SARS-CoV-2 variants. Data came from immunoSEQ multiplex PCR; TCRdb stores just in-frame clones and leaves some out. The sample includes roughly 250,000 clones, 70% to 90% of them seen just once. Stated treatment: approximately 18 received Ad26.COV2.S at low or high dose, single or two shots; about five received placebo; per-sample allocation not given. Day 63 following the first vaccine or placebo injection was when the samples were taken. Sequenced here: peripheral blood, sampled in a trial of Ad26.COV2.S vaccine versus placebo. These receptors all stem from a person aged 18 to 59 who received the Ad26.COV2.S COVID-19 vaccine or a placebo.

The chain is built from TRBV6-2 or TRBV6-3 and TRBJ2-1; maybe TRBD2 (5 bases). Trimming stripped 6 bases from V and 4 bases from J, with 7 bases between. Germline CDR1 is MNHEY and CDR2 is SVGEGT. This CDR3 comprises 12 residues. The CDR3 DNA follows: TGTGCCAGCAGCCGGGGATACAATGAGCAGTTCTTC. It specifies CASSRGYNEQFF.

The sample holds one count of this clone. The chain combines TRBV4-3 with TRBJ2-6, with D tentatively TRBD1 (6 bases). V was cut by 3 bases and J by 0 bases, with 12 bases left in between. Germline lookup yields CDR1 LGHNA and CDR2 YSLEER. The CDR3 runs to 17 residues. Here the CDR3 reads CASSHGTQGSGANVLTF. The CDR3 coding sequence is TGCGCCAGCAGCCACGGAACACAGGGCTCTGGGGCCAACGTCCTGACTTTC.

This clone was seen only once. The CDR3 DNA sequence: TGTGCCAGTAGGGAACAGGGGTCTGGAAACATTCAGTACTTC. Translating it yields CASREQGSGNIQYF. This rearrangement joins TRBV19 to TRBJ2-4; 7 bases are a match to TRBD1. The CDR3 totals 14 residues. CDR1 LNHDA and CDR2 SQIVND come from the germline V gene (reference sequence). V trimming: 6 bases; J trimming: 6 bases; junction bases outside the gene matches: 8.

This sequence joins TRBV19 and TRBJ1-3; D remains ambiguous. This CDR3 spans 15 amino acids. The V end lost 7 bases, the J end lost 3 bases, and 16 bases lay between the germline ends. Germline CDR1 is LNHDA and CDR2 is SQIVND (reference sequence). Here the CDR3 reads CASTTPSGYGNTIYF. DNA for the CDR3: TGTGCCAGTACAACACCCTCGGGGTATGGAAACACCATATATTTT.

The J gene is TRBJ1-6, the V gene TRBV4-3; D unresolved. This CDR3 has 13 amino acids. Trimming removed 1 base from V and 9 bases from J, with 7 bases in between. The V gene's germline CDR1 is LGHNA and CDR2 YSLEER. The CDR3 DNA follows: TGCGCCAGCAGCCAAGGAGGGAGTTCACCCCTCCACTTT. The encoded protein is CASSQGGSSPLHF.

V is TRBV19 and J is TRBJ1-2, with TRBD1 as a possible D gene (5 bases). V lost 4 bases to trimming and J lost 3 bases, with 18 bases between them. Germline lookup yields CDR1 LNHDA and CDR2 SQIVND (reference sequence). This CDR3 is 16 amino acids long. Here the CDR3 reads CASSTTTGGRDYGYTF. DNA of the CDR3: TGTGCCAGTAGTACTACTACAGGAGGTCGTGACTATGGCTACACCTTC.

This clone appeared a single time. V usage is TRBV12-3 or TRBV12-4 and J usage is TRBJ1-2, with D perhaps matching TRBD1 (6 bases). V was trimmed by 6 bases and J by 8 bases, leaving 16 bases between them. The CDR3 is 13 residues long. The CDR3 protein is CASSPDSRGGYTF. The CDR3 bases are TGTGCCAGCAGCCCGGACAGCCGGGGAGGCTACACCTTC.

The chain has TRBV18 and TRBJ2-7; TRBD1 agrees at 9 bases. Germline loops: CDR1 KGHSH, CDR2 LQKENI. V dropped 8 bases and J dropped 4; count of bases not matched to a gene: 12. There are 15 residues in the CDR3. The CDR3 DNA is TGTGCCAGCATAGAGCGGACAGGGGCGTCTTACGAGCAGTACTTC. It is translated as CASIERTGASYEQYF. The entire variable domain, with the rest obtained from reference TRBV18 and TRBJ2-7, is as follows: NAGVMQNPRHLVRRRGQEARLRCSPMKGHSHVYWYRQLPEEGLKFMVYLQKENIIDESGMPKERFSAEFPKEGPSILRIQQVVRGDSAAYFCASIERTGASYEQYFGPGTRLTVT.

CDR3 protein: CASSERVQTYGYTF. DNA for the CDR3: TGTGCCAGCAGTGAAAGGGTACAGACCTATGGCTACACCTTC. This chain connects TRBV6-1 to TRBJ1-2; no firm D call. V lost 2 bases and J 4 bases, leaving 11 bases between the germline ends. Germline V CDR1 and CDR2: MNHNS, SASEGT. The CDR3 runs 14 residues.

The V and J genes are TRBV15 and TRBJ2-2, with no clear D. The V end was cut by 0 bases, the J end by 4 bases, with 9 bases between. This CDR3 region has 15 residues. Germline-derived CDR1 and CDR2 are LNHNV and YYDKDF (reference sequence). The chain's CDR3 is CATSRDGSSTGELFF. DNA for the CDR3: TGTGCCACCAGCAGAGACGGTTCCAGCACCGGGGAGCTGTTTTTT.

The chain couples TRBV19 to TRBJ2-6, with D possibly TRBD1 on 5 matching bases. Per germline, CDR1 LNHDA and CDR2 SQIVND (reference sequence). Trimming took 3 bases from V and 5 from J, leaving 17 bases between them. This CDR3 has 17 amino acids. CDR3 nucleotides: TGTGCCAGTAGTATTCGAAGGGGCGCCGGATGGGCCAACGTCCTGACTTTC. Translation: CASSIRRGAGWANVLTF.

The gene calls are TRBV6-5 and TRBJ1-1; 8 nucleotides line up with TRBD1. The CDR3 is 16 residues long. With 0 bases clipped from V and 1 base from J, the junction kept 4 bases outside the gene matches. Germline CDR1 reads MNHEY; CDR2 reads SVGAGI. The CDR3, as DNA: TGTGCCAGCAGTTACTCGACAGGGGAACGGAACACTGAAGCTTTCTTT. Amino acids: CASSYSTGERNTEAFF.

This sequence joins TRBV7-8 and TRBJ2-1, with 11 bases matching TRBD2. The germline V gene has CDR1 SGHVS and CDR2 FQNEAQ. The length of the CDR3 is 14 residues. The J segment lost 6 bases and the V segment lost 10 bases, leaving 8 bases of the junction unmatched. This chain's CDR3 is CATSPGTSGNEQFF. DNA of the CDR3: TGTGCCACCTCCCCCGGGACTAGCGGCAATGAGCAGTTCTTC.

This clone was observed once. The chain carries TRBV19 and TRBJ1-5; possibly TRBD1 for D (5 bases). This CDR3 is built from 15 residues. V was clipped by 5 bases and J by 5 bases, with 16 bases between them. Germline V lookup: CDR1 LNHDA, CDR2 SQIVND (reference sequence). For the CDR3, the DNA is TGTGCCAGTAGTGGGGCTCTGGGTGTTTATCAGCCCCAGCATTTT. Translated, it gives CASSGALGVYQPQHF. The full variable domain, completed using reference TRBV19 and TRBJ1-5, is DGGITQSPKYLFRKEGQNVTLSCEQNLNHDAMYWYRQDPGQGLRLIYYSQIVNDFQKGDIAEGYSVSREKKESFPLTVTSAQKNPTAFYLCASSGALGVYQPQHFGDGTRLSIL.

This chain uses TRBV30 with TRBJ2-6; tentatively, D is TRBD2 (5 bases). Germline CDR1 GTSNPN, CDR2 SVGIG (reference sequence). Trimming pared 2 bases from V and 2 bases from J, leaving 10 bases between. CDR3 size: 15 residues. The CDR3 is CAWSRGSAGANVLTF. The CDR3 nucleotides read TGTGCCTGGAGTCGGGGAAGTGCTGGGGCCAACGTCCTGACTTTC.

The chain joins TRBV6-5 to TRBJ1-2; D gene uncertain. The CDR3 is 14 residues long. Per the germline V gene, CDR1 is MNHEY and CDR2 is SVGAGI. V was trimmed by 4 bases and J by 2 bases, leaving 11 bases between them. CDR3 nucleotides: TGTGCCAGCAGTTTAAGCACATCCAACTATGGCTACACCTTC. It yields the protein CASSLSTSNYGYTF.

This clone was observed many times. The chain uses TRBV13 and TRBJ1-2; 8 bases align to TRBD1. CDR3 length: 18 amino acids. Per the germline V gene, CDR1 is PRHDT and CDR2 is FYEKMQ (reference sequence). V shed 5 bases and J 0 bases; nucleotides not matched to a gene: 14. CDR3 nucleotides: TGTGCCAGCAGCCCCAGGACAGGGAAGCTGCGACCTAACTATGGCTACACCTTC. Its translation is CASSPRTGKLRPNYGYTF. Full variable domain (remainder filled in from reference TRBV13 and TRBJ1-2): AAGVIQSPRHLIKEKRETATLKCYPIPRHDTVYWYQQGPGQDPQFLISFYEKMQSDKGSIPDRFSAQQFSDYHSELNMSSLELGDSALYFCASSPRTGKLRPNYGYTFGSGTRLTVV.

This clone showed up just a few times. The rearrangement joins TRBV3-1 (or the pseudogene TRBV3-2) to TRBJ2-2; a possible D gene is TRBD1 (6 bases). Trimming cost V 7 bases and J 7 bases, with 16 bases left between them. Germline values: CDR1 LGHDT, CDR2 YNNKEL (reference sequence). This CDR3 region has 14 residues. The CDR3 here is CASTPLQGNGELFF. CDR3 DNA: TGTGCCAGCACTCCCCTACAGGGTAACGGGGAGCTGTTTTTT.

The rearrangement links TRBV2 to TRBJ1-3; no firm D call. The V gene lost 8 bases and the J gene lost 0 bases, with 2 bases spanning the gap. The CDR3 covers 11 residues. CDR1 and CDR2 (germline): SNHLY, FYNNEI. DNA of the CDR3: TGTGCCAGCGCCTCTGGAAACACCATATATTTT. This sequence encodes CASASGNTIYF.

The chain carries TRBV4-3 and TRBJ2-1; 11 positions match TRBD2. V lost 0 bases and J lost 7; bases outside the gene matches: 8. Germline V lookup: CDR1 LGHNA, CDR2 YSLEER. This CDR3 comprises 17 residues. The CDR3 DNA reads as TGCGCCAGCAGCCAAGAGCCGGCTAGCGGGGGGCCTAATGAGCAGTTCTTC. This translates into CASSQEPASGGPNEQFF.

This chain links TRBV10-1 with TRBJ1-2; D remains unclear. Germline values: CDR1 WNHNN, CDR2 SYGVQD (reference sequence). V was cut by 3 bases and J by 3 bases, with 17 bases left in between. The CDR3 consists of 16 residues. CDR3 in DNA: TGCGCCAGCAGTGACCGGGAAGGACTTGACGACTATGGCTACACCTTC. Its translation: CASSDREGLDDYGYTF.